This entry is about one TCR beta chain. Its specificity is unknown. V was clipped by 6 bases and J by 6 bases, with 22 bases between them. The CDR3 runs to 17 residues. Germline lookup yields CDR1 KGHDR and CDR2 SFDVKD. This entry belongs to a study of Ad26.COV2.S vaccination and SARS-CoV-2 variants. Documented treatment: around 19 received Ad26.COV2.S at low or high dose, single or two shots; several received placebo; per-sample allocation not given. The samples date from day 63 after the first vaccine or placebo injection. Boston provided a donor who was an adult aged 18-55 years. An Ad26 vector that expressed Wuhan-strain SARS-CoV-2 spike constituted the vaccine. Findings and limits, study-wide: A substantial breadth of spike-specific CD8+ and CD4+ T cell responses after vaccination has been reported.

TCRdb's table, derived via immunoSEQ multiplex PCR, lists solely in-frame clones and lacks some. The table records about 350,000 clones, 75% to 90% of them present only once. J is TRBJ2-2 and V is TRBV24-1; TRBD1 might be the D (6 bases). The receptor comes from a person aged 18-60 years who received the Ad26.COV2.S COVID-19 vaccine or a placebo. The sequences come from peripheral blood, collected in a trial of Ad26.COV2.S vaccine versus placebo. As DNA, the CDR3 is TGTGCCACCAGTCGGGATGATGGGACAATCGGGGCCGGGGAGCTGTTTTTT. Residues: CATSRDDGTIGAGELFF.